This T cell receptor beta chain was identified in a study of regulatory T cells in long-lasting Graves disease (dated by TCRdb to the early 2020s). Looking at the study overall: To count as having persistent Graves' disease, a patient had to have received antithyroid drug treatment for over 5 years with TSH receptor autoantibodies remaining persistently positive. Peripheral blood TCR sequencing and RNA sequencing compared persistent Graves' disease patients with newly diagnosed Graves' disease patients. The study was registered as a clinical trial and conducted in China. TCR sequencing covered about 13 persistent and around 20 newly diagnosed Graves' disease patients, some 33 samples in total. Antithyroid drugs had been taken for about 10.3 years on average by persistent Graves' disease patients in the clinical cohort. What the authors observed across the whole study: Persistent disease showed preferential use of TRBV28, TRBJ1-2 and TRBJ2-5, whereas newly diagnosed disease favored TRBV20-1 and TRBJ2-1. Sequencing and analysis were restricted to the TCR beta chain. The small sample size was acknowledged by the authors as a limitation that may reduce accuracy. Persistent patients shared more public clonotypes among themselves (more than 2,500) than newly diagnosed patients did (over 900). Because the primary lesion, thyroid tissue, could not be accessed, the study looked at peripheral blood alone. Compared with newly diagnosed patients, patients with persistent Graves' disease had lower TCR Shannon entropy and fewer highly expanded clones, which suggests clonal expansion.

Library generation was performed with multiplex PCR. TCRdb records Illumina HiSeq 4000 as the sequencer. TCR beta libraries were built with iRepertoire HTBI primers and Arm-PCR amplification of CDR3 regions. Before sequencing, the PCR products underwent gel purification. From the authors' description of their analysis: Gene usage analysis of CDR3 amino acid clonotypes used the 62 TRBV and about 15 TRBJ segments found across samples. COPE and FqMerger were used to merge the filtered high-quality paired reads into contigs. BLAST was used to align contigs to IMGT TRBV, TRBD and TRBJ reference genes, and CDR3 was defined according to IMGT. Highly expanded clones were defined as clonotypes with a frequency above 0.1%. Shannon entropy was used to measure repertoire diversity, and the Gini coefficient was used to measure V-J evenness. A clonotype found in more than one individual was treated as public. The public reads were reanalyzed by TCRdb: fastp trimming at Q25, MiXCR alignment, in-frame beta chains only. Rows with a matching CDR3 protein are joined into one entry that keeps the most common DNA and genes. For this entry, the V and J calls and clone size follow TCRdb and not the study's own pipeline. This sample lists fewer than 400,000 distinct CDR3 sequences; about 18% were detected once. Of the sample, less than 30% falls within the top ten clones.

V has 3 bases trimmed and J has 1 base trimmed; junction bases matching no gene number 2. The germline V gene (reference sequence) gives CDR1 as GTSNPN and CDR2 as SVGIG. Its CDR3 holds 14 amino acids, cysteine through phenylalanine. Solely the CDR3 DNA is kept, with 42 bases framed from the first base. What this sample's time point label stands for: persistent/refractory GD, antithyroid drugs over 5 years with positive TRAb. For both TCR sequencing and RNA sequencing, RNA was extracted from PBMCs using TRIzol. Graves' disease was diagnosed according to American Thyroid Association guidelines. The patients came from an endocrinology department in Xi'an, China. From each patient, 7.5 to 9.5 milliliters of peripheral blood was collected into an EDTA anticoagulant tube. Ficoll Paque Plus density gradient separation was used to isolate PBMCs, and no further T cell sorting was performed. RNA quality was checked with an Agilent 2100 Bioanalyzer and agarose gel, and concentration with a NanoDrop 2000.

This clonotype was counted many times. The antigen it recognizes is unknown. No quality values exist for individual bases; no much larger clone is one base distant. Sequencing used peripheral blood mononuclear cells (PBMCs), obtained when the disease was refractory, from a patient treated with antithyroid drugs. The source of this sequence is a female donor with Graves disease. The sequence links TRBV30 to TRBJ2-2; the central 7 bases match TRBD2. The DNA sequence is TGTGCCTGGAGGAAGCGGGGGAACACCGGGGAGCTGTTTTTT. The resulting protein is CAWRKRGNTGELFF.